Listed below are T cell receptor beta chains from one sample, sequenced in a study of patients and donors after allogeneic stem cell transplantation. Each CDR3 protein gets one entry after TCRdb re-called the RT-PCR reads with MiXCR. The table has more than 150,000 distinct CDR3 sequences, more than 35% seen once. The specimen sequenced was blood, either unsorted or a sorted T cell fraction (not recorded which). These receptors were obtained from a human donor who was either an allogeneic HSCT recipient or a stem cell or donor lymphocyte infusion donor (not recorded which). It is not recorded whose cells these are; they may come from a transplant donor. Each CDR3 is given with its conserved first and last residue. The order of the fields is J gene, V gene, CDR3 length, clone size, D gene, CDR3 DNA, CDR3 protein. A D gene is named only where the DNA matches it firmly. Only part of the rows carry a size: once, few, many, or a class if the clone is expanded.

TRBJ2-1 TRBV20-1 16 . TRBD2 TGCAGTGCTTCGGAACCGGGACTAGCGTATTACAATGAGCAGTTCTTC CSASEPGLAYYNEQFF
TRBJ1-3 TRBV6-6 16 few . TGTGCCAGCAGTCCTACCCACCGGGGGGCCGGAAACACCATATATTTT CASSPTHRGAGNTIYF
TRBJ1-2 TRBV5-1 15 few TRBD1 TGCGCCAGCAGCTTGCAGGACAGGGTCGGTTCTGGCTACACCTTC CASSLQDRVGSGYTF
TRBJ2-3 TRBV5-1 13 . . TGCGCCAGCAGCGGCCAGCAGGCAGATACGCAGTATTTT CASSGQQADTQYF
TRBJ2-2 TRBV5-1 13 . . TGCGCCAGCCGGGCTCCGAACACCGGGGAGCTGTTTTTT CASRAPNTGELFF
TRBJ2-1 TRBV9 17 once TRBD2 TGTGCCAGCAGCGTAGACAAGCGGGGTTCTTCCTACAATGAGCAGTTCTTC CASSVDKRGSSYNEQFF
TRBJ2-1 TRBV29-1 13 . . TGCAGCGTTGAAGATCGGACCTACAATGAGCAGTTCTTC CSVEDRTYNEQFF
TRBJ1-5 TRBV7-8 18 . . TGTGCCAGCAGCTTATATCTCCCCCGGCAGGGCCCTTATCAGCCCCAGCATTTT CASSLYLPRQGPYQPQHF
TRBJ2-1 TRBV10-3 14 . TRBD2 TGTGCCATCGAACCAGCGGGAGGGTACAATGAGCAGTTCTTC CAIEPAGGYNEQFF
TRBJ2-6 TRBV29-1 14 . . TGCAGCGTTGAGCCAGGATCTGGGGCCAACGTCCTGACTTTC CSVEPGSGANVLTF
TRBJ1-5 TRBV19 14 few . TGTGCCAGCAGGTACGGGGTCTCAAATCAGCCCCAGCATTTT CASRYGVSNQPQHF
TRBJ1-1 TRBV4-3 15 . . TGCGCCAGCAGCCAAGATGGGAGATCGGACACTGAAGCTTTCTTT CASSQDGRSDTEAFF
TRBJ2-3 TRBV15 15 . . TGTGCCACCACCACAACCGGGGGAAGCACAGATACGCAGTATTTT CATTTTGGSTDTQYF
TRBJ2-7 TRBV30 15 few TRBD1 TGTGCCTGGAGTGTACGAAGACAGTCCAGGGGGGAGCAGTACTTC CAWSVRRQSRGEQYF
TRBJ2-7 TRBV20-1 13 . . TGCAGTGCTAGCGACAGGGAGGCCTACGAGCAGTACTTC CSASDREAYEQYF
TRBJ1-1 TRBV3-1 16 few . TGTGCCAGCAGCCCCCGGGTAGGTCAGGAGGACACTGAAGCTTTCTTT CASSPRVGQEDTEAFF
TRBJ2-1 TRBV6-2/TRBV6-3 15 few TRBD2 TGTGCCAGCAGCTTACGTTGGCTAGCGGACAATGAGCAGTTCTTC CASSLRWLADNEQFF
TRBJ1-4 TRBV12-3/TRBV12-4 14 . TRBD1 TGTGCCAGCACCCGAGGACAGGGAGACGAAAAACTGTTTTTT CASTRGQGDEKLFF
TRBJ2-5 TRBV18 15 . . TGTGCCAGCTCACCACCCCATCCGGGCCGGGAGACCCAGTACTTC CASSPPHPGRETQYF
TRBJ1-5 TRBV10-3 13 many . TGTGCCATCTCCGGCGGAGAAGGTCAGCCCCAGCATTTT CAISGGEGQPQHF
TRBJ2-7 TRBV18 13 . TRBD2 TGTGCCAGCTCACCGAGCGGGGGCCACGAGCAGTACTTC CASSPSGGHEQYF
TRBJ2-3 TRBV7-8 16 . . TGTGCCAGCAGCTTATTAGAGGGTGCTAGCACAGATACGCAGTATTTT CASSLLEGASTDTQYF
TRBJ2-3 TRBV6-6 14 . TRBD2 TGTGCCAGCAGTTACGCGGGAGAGGCAGATACGCAGTATTTT CASSYAGEADTQYF
TRBJ2-7 TRBV4-2 16 . TRBD2 TGTGCCAGCAGCTCCCCGACTAGCGCCTACTCCTACGAGCAGTACTTC CASSSPTSAYSYEQYF
TRBJ1-5 TRBV4-3 13 . . TGCGCCAGCAGCCCCATGAGCGGAGAGCCCCAGCATTTT CASSPMSGEPQHF
TRBJ1-2 TRBV7-9 14 many . TGTGCCAGCAGCTTAGAGCCGGGCAACTATGGCTACACCTTC CASSLEPGNYGYTF
TRBJ2-3 TRBV5-1 14 . . TGCGCCAGCAGCGAAGGGAGACCAGCAGATACGCAGTATTTT CASSEGRPADTQYF
TRBJ2-7 TRBV19 14 . . TGTGCCAGTAGCCACCGGACAGACAACTACGAGCAGTACTTC CASSHRTDNYEQYF
TRBJ2-3 TRBV7-3 15 . . TGTGCCAGCAGCTCCCCTGATAGCGGCACAGATACGCAGTATTTT CASSSPDSGTDTQYF
TRBJ1-2 TRBV11-1 16 . TRBD1 TGTGCCAGCAGCCTCGGGACAGGGGGGCACGACTATGGCTACACCTTC CASSLGTGGHDYGYTF
TRBJ2-2 TRBV6-5 15 . . TGTGCCAGCAGTCCCCCGGTGGGGCGCACCGGGGAGCTGTTTTTT CASSPPVGRTGELFF
TRBJ1-2 TRBV4-1 13 few . TGCGCCAGAAGCCAAGAGAGCTACTATGGCTACACCTTC CARSQESYYGYTF
TRBJ2-1 TRBV15 16 few TRBD2 TGTGCCACCAGCAGTCCCGGACTAGCGACCCACAATGAGCAGTTCTTC CATSSPGLATHNEQFF
TRBJ2-7 TRBV15 14 . TRBD2 TGTGCCACCAGCTACGTCCGGACTAGGAACGAGCAGTACTTC CATSYVRTRNEQYF
TRBJ2-3 TRBV7-9 12 . . TGTGCCAGCAGCTTTGTAGGAGATACGCAGTATTTT CASSFVGDTQYF
TRBJ1-1 TRBV4-1 17 few . TGCGCCAGCAGCCAAGATGGGGCGGAGGGACGAAACACTGAAGCTTTCTTT CASSQDGAEGRNTEAFF
TRBJ2-7 TRBV5-6 14 . TRBD1 TGTGCCAGCAGCTTGACAGGGGTGAAAAGCGAGCAGTACTTC CASSLTGVKSEQYF
TRBJ2-1 TRBV6-2/TRBV6-3 15 . TRBD2 TGTGCCAGCAGTAACGTAGCGGGAGAACTTAATGAGCAGTTCTTC CASSNVAGELNEQFF
TRBJ2-3 TRBV6-6 12 few . TGTGCCAGCAGTTACGGCACAGATACGCAGTATTTT CASSYGTDTQYF
TRBJ1-1 TRBV5-6 15 . . TGTGCCAGCAGTCCCGACGGTTACATGAACACTGAAGCTTTCTTT CASSPDGYMNTEAFF
TRBJ1-2 TRBV7-8 14 few TRBD1 TGTGCCAGCAGCTTAGCGGGACAGGGTTACGGCTACACCTTC CASSLAGQGYGYTF
TRBJ2-2 TRBV12-3/TRBV12-4 11 . . TGTGCCAGCAGTCAAGACGGGGAGCTGTTTTTT CASSQDGELFF
TRBJ1-1 TRBV6-5 13 few . TGTGCCAGCAGCCTTCGACACCTCACTGAAGCTTTCTTT CASSLRHLTEAFF
TRBJ1-1 TRBV9 14 few TRBD1 TGTGCCAGCAGCGTCATCCGGGACAGGACTGAAGCTTTCTTT CASSVIRDRTEAFF
TRBJ2-3 TRBV29-1 12 few . TGCAGCCAAAGGGACGGGGCAGATACGCAGTATTTT CSQRDGADTQYF
TRBJ1-1 TRBV20-1 13 few TRBD1 TGCAGTGCCCGAAGACAGGGATTAGCTGAAGCTTTCTTT CSARRQGLAEAFF
TRBJ1-1 TRBV20-1 12 . . TGCAGTGCTAGGATCCAGTACCGTGAAACTTTCTTT CSARIQYRETFF
TRBJ2-7 TRBV6-6 18 . . TGTGCCAGCAGTTACCCCTCCGAGCGCGGAAGTACCCCCTACGAGCAGTACTTC CASSYPSERGSTPYEQYF